The entry that follows covers one TCR beta chain sequence. These data are taken from a study of sequential checkpoint blockade in melanoma. With 0 bases removed from V and 5 bases from J, the gap between germline ends came to 14 bases. Germline lookup yields CDR1 SGHRS and CDR2 YFSETQ. This CDR3 region has 15 residues. The treatment denotes: randomized to nivolumab then ipilimumab (arm A) or the reverse (arm B). Live CD3+CD8+ CD19− CD56− cells were sorted from PBMCs. The protocol was immunoSEQ multiplex PCR, while the TCRdb copy is restricted to in-frame clones and leaves out a portion. Altogether about 8,400 clones are present, about 88% being singletons, with the ten largest covering roughly 15%.

The source of this sequence is a human donor with melanoma. The chain couples TRBV5-1 to TRBJ1-1; D is perhaps TRBD1 (6 bases). Material: CD8+ T cells sorted from blood (inferred from file names), obtained from a patient given nivolumab and ipilimumab in sequence. The CDR3 loop is CASSLAYTGQTEAFF. The CDR3 nucleotides read TGCGCCAGCAGCTTGGCTTATACAGGGCAAACTGAAGCTTTCTTT.